This is a list of T cell receptor beta chains from one sample in a study of post-analysis software for immune sequencing data. TCRdb re-called the PCR reads through MiXCR, storing one row per CDR3 protein. The sample carries 650,000 to 850,000 distinct CDR3 sequences, under 60% recorded once. Sample: blood. These receptors came from a girl aged 5 to 17 with multiple sclerosis. CDR3s include the opening cysteine and the closing phenylalanine or tryptophan. The order of the fields is clone size, J gene, D gene, V gene, CDR3 protein, CDR3 DNA. D genes are given only for firm matches. Expanded clones get a size class; other rows say once, few or many, or leave the size out.

size: few; J: TRBJ2-1; D: -; V: TRBV13; CDR3: CASSFTGTNNEQFF; DNA: TGTGCCAGCAGCTTTACCGGGACGAACAATGAGCAGTTCTTC
size: -; J: TRBJ2-1; D: -; V: TRBV7-6; CDR3: CASSARARSDGNEQFF; DNA: TGTGCCAGCAGCGCAAGAGCCCGGAGTGACGGGAATGAGCAGTTCTTC
size: few; J: TRBJ2-6; D: -; V: TRBV7-9; CDR3: CAGGTISGANVLTF; DNA: TGTGCCGGGGGAACGATCTCTGGGGCCAACGTCCTGACTTTC
size: once; J: TRBJ2-7; D: -; V: TRBV5-6; CDR3: CASSFPGYNEQYF; DNA: TGTGCCAGCAGCTTTCCAGGGTACAACGAGCAGTACTTC
size: -; J: TRBJ1-2; D: TRBD1; V: TRBV3-1; CDR3: CASSQDPGQGIGYGYTF; DNA: TGTGCCAGCAGCCAAGACCCGGGACAGGGGATCGGCTATGGCTACACCTTC
size: -; J: TRBJ2-2; D: TRBD1; V: TRBV7-9; CDR3: CASSPRTGGGTGELFF; DNA: TGTGCCAGCAGCCCCCGGACAGGGGGAGGCACCGGGGAGCTGTTTTTT
size: -; J: TRBJ2-5; D: TRBD2; V: TRBV15; CDR3: CATSRKLAGVGETQYF; DNA: TGTGCCACCAGCAGGAAACTAGCGGGAGTTGGAGAGACCCAGTACTTC
size: -; J: TRBJ2-5; D: TRBD2; V: TRBV20-1; CDR3: CSARGKNSGRAWETQYF; DNA: TGCAGTGCTAGGGGGAAGAATAGCGGGAGGGCGTGGGAGACCCAGTACTTC
size: few; J: TRBJ2-1; D: TRBD2; V: TRBV20-1; CDR3: CSARVLAGVYNEQFF; DNA: TGCAGTGCTAGGGTTCTAGCGGGAGTCTACAATGAGCAGTTCTTC
size: -; J: TRBJ2-2; D: -; V: TRBV29-1; CDR3: CSGSVSNTGELFF; DNA: TGCAGCGGGTCGGTGTCGAACACCGGGGAGCTGTTTTTT
size: -; J: TRBJ2-1; D: TRBD2; V: TRBV2; CDR3: CASSEGTSEYNEQFF; DNA: TGTGCCAGCAGTGAAGGGACTAGCGAGTACAATGAGCAGTTCTTC
size: -; J: TRBJ2-6; D: TRBD1; V: TRBV7-9; CDR3: CASTLTGTGTSGANVLTF; DNA: TGTGCCAGCACCTTAACCGGGACAGGAACTTCTGGGGCCAACGTCCTGACTTTC
size: few; J: TRBJ2-7; D: TRBD2; V: TRBV29-1; CDR3: CSVVSGGDYEQYF; DNA: TGCAGCGTTGTTTCGGGGGGTGACTACGAGCAGTACTTC
size: -; J: TRBJ2-7; D: -; V: TRBV18; CDR3: CASSPGPGQYF; DNA: TGTGCCAGCTCACCGGGTCCCGGGCAGTACTTC
size: -; J: TRBJ1-6; D: -; V: TRBV12-3/TRBV12-4; CDR3: CASSSDSPLHF; DNA: TGTGCCAGCAGTTCCGATTCACCCCTCCACTTT
size: few; J: TRBJ2-1; D: TRBD2; V: TRBV12-3/TRBV12-4; CDR3: CASTSGLADGNEQFF; DNA: TGTGCCAGCACCTCAGGACTAGCGGATGGGAATGAGCAGTTCTTC
size: -; J: TRBJ2-5; D: -; V: TRBV15; CDR3: CATSRLGLLQETQYF; DNA: TGTGCCACCAGCAGATTGGGACTCCTCCAAGAGACCCAGTACTTC
size: -; J: TRBJ2-1; D: TRBD2; V: TRBV7-9; CDR3: CASSLAAGLAGGREQFF; DNA: TGTGCCAGCAGCTTAGCAGCGGGACTAGCGGGGGGGCGAGAGCAGTTCTTC
size: -; J: TRBJ1-5; D: -; V: TRBV4-1; CDR3: CASSQEGGSNQPQHF; DNA: TGCGCCAGCAGCCAGGAAGGGGGAAGCAATCAGCCCCAGCATTTT
size: -; J: TRBJ2-1; D: TRBD1; V: TRBV7-9; CDR3: CASRQGAKGEQFF; DNA: TGTGCCAGCAGACAGGGGGCAAAAGGGGAGCAGTTCTTC
size: few; J: TRBJ1-1; D: -; V: TRBV29-1; CDR3: CSVGRVTGLNTEAFF; DNA: TGCAGCGTTGGCCGCGTTACAGGGTTGAACACTGAAGCTTTCTTT
size: -; J: TRBJ2-3; D: -; V: TRBV20-1; CDR3: CSAPNRGADTQYF; DNA: TGCAGTGCACCAAATCGGGGTGCGGATACGCAGTATTTT
size: -; J: TRBJ2-5; D: TRBD2; V: TRBV4-1; CDR3: CASSHPDGLAEETQYF; DNA: TGCGCCAGCAGCCACCCGGACGGACTAGCTGAAGAGACCCAGTACTTC
size: few; J: TRBJ2-7; D: TRBD1; V: TRBV5-1; CDR3: CASQGTGTYEQYF; DNA: TGCGCCAGTCAAGGGACAGGAACCTACGAGCAGTACTTC
size: -; J: TRBJ1-5; D: -; V: TRBV6-1; CDR3: CASSPNLGAVPLGNQPQHF; DNA: TGTGCCAGCAGTCCCAACCTTGGGGCCGTCCCTTTGGGCAATCAGCCCCAGCATTTT
size: -; J: TRBJ2-5; D: -; V: TRBV5-6; CDR3: CASSLVAGAAAQETQYF; DNA: TGTGCCAGCAGCCTCGTCGCGGGGGCAGCAGCCCAAGAGACCCAGTACTTC
size: -; J: TRBJ1-2; D: -; V: TRBV7-2; CDR3: CASSVPPVFYGYTF; DNA: TGTGCCAGCAGCGTTCCTCCTGTGTTCTATGGCTACACCTTC
size: -; J: TRBJ2-3; D: TRBD2; V: TRBV6-4; CDR3: CASSDWPGGTQYF; DNA: TGTGCCAGCAGTGACTGGCCGGGAGGCACGCAGTATTTT
size: -; J: TRBJ2-7; D: -; V: TRBV5-1; CDR3: CASSLGVTGTVEKQYF; DNA: TGCGCCAGCAGCTTGGGAGTTACAGGCACGGTGGAGAAGCAGTACTTC
size: few; J: TRBJ2-1; D: TRBD2; V: TRBV5-1; CDR3: CASSSVAGVNNEQFF; DNA: TGCGCCAGCAGCTCGGTAGCGGGAGTCAACAATGAGCAGTTCTTC
size: -; J: TRBJ2-7; D: -; V: TRBV20-1; CDR3: CSARDFQGPSYEQYF; DNA: TGCAGTGCTAGAGATTTTCAGGGGCCCTCCTACGAGCAGTACTTC
size: -; J: TRBJ2-1; D: -; V: TRBV6-2/TRBV6-3; CDR3: CASSYSTLALYNEQFF; DNA: TGTGCCAGCAGTTACTCGACCCTAGCCCTCTACAATGAGCAGTTCTTC
size: -; J: TRBJ1-2; D: -; V: TRBV20-1; CDR3: CSAREASNYGYTF; DNA: TGCAGTGCTAGAGAGGCCTCAAACTATGGCTACACCTTC
size: -; J: TRBJ2-4; D: -; V: TRBV27; CDR3: CASSLQGEDIQYF; DNA: TGTGCCAGCAGTTTACAGGGGGAGGACATTCAGTACTTC
size: -; J: TRBJ2-3; D: -; V: TRBV6-1; CDR3: CARSSYRDRWADTQYF; DNA: TGTGCCCGCAGTTCTTACAGGGATCGGTGGGCAGATACGCAGTATTTT
size: -; J: TRBJ2-5; D: TRBD2; V: TRBV10-3; CDR3: CAISTLAGVETQYF; DNA: TGTGCCATCAGTACCCTAGCGGGGGTAGAGACCCAGTACTTC
size: -; J: TRBJ1-5; D: -; V: TRBV6-2/TRBV6-3; CDR3: CASVGGDQPQHF; DNA: TGTGCCAGCGTGGGAGGGGATCAGCCCCAGCATTTT
size: few; J: TRBJ2-3; D: TRBD2; V: TRBV9; CDR3: CASNQLASGIRDTQYF; DNA: TGTGCCAGCAACCAATTGGCTAGCGGGATAAGGGATACGCAGTATTTT